This T cell receptor (beta chain) was recorded in a study of blood T cell repertoires in COVID-19. Whole-study context: The origin of the acute and convalescent COVID-19 samples was the United States, Italy and Spain. The analysed material was cDNA or gDNA that came from T cells, B-cell-depleted T cells, or PBMCs.

In the study's own analysis: Counts of nucleated cells, estimated from reference gene primer amplification, were obtained. Sequenced by immunoSEQ multiplex PCR; TCRdb stores in-frame clones only, minus some. V and J calls and clone size are given by that table; D and trimming were obtained from the DNA. The sample lists 110,000 to 150,000 clones, approximately 87% seen once, with over 35% in the top ten. Trimming cost V 0 bases and J 5 bases; bases outside gene matches: 5. CDR1 LGHDT and CDR2 YNNKEL come from the germline V gene (reference sequence). The CDR3 runs 15 residues. This receptor was obtained from a human donor in a cohort sampled during active COVID-19. The sample comprised peripheral blood. The chain combines TRBV3-1 (or the pseudogene TRBV3-2) with TRBJ2-3; 7 bases map to TRBD1. The CDR3 region is CASSQDRRGKDTQYF. The DNA for the CDR3 is TGTGCCAGCAGCCAAGATCGCAGGGGGAAAGATACGCAGTATTTT.